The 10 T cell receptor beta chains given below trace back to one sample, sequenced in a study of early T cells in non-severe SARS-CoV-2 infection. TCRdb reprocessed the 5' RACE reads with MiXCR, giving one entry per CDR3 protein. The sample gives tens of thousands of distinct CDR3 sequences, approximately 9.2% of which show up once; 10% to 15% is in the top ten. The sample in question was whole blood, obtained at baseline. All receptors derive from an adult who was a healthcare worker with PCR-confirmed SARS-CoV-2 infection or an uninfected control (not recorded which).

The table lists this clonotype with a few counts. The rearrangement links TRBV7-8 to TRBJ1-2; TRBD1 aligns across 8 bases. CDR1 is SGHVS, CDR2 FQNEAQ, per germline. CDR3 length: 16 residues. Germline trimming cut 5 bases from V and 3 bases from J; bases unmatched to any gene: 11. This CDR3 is CASSQGQGVGYYGYTF. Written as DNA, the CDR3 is TGTGCCAGCAGCCAAGGACAGGGAGTAGGTTACTATGGCTACACCTTC. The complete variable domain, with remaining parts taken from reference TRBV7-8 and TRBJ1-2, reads GAGVSQSPRYKVAKRGQDVALRCDPISGHVSLFWYQQALGQGPEFLTYFQNEAQLDKSGLPSDRFFAERPEGSVSTLKIQRTQQEDSAVYLCASSQGQGVGYYGYTFGSGTRLTVV.

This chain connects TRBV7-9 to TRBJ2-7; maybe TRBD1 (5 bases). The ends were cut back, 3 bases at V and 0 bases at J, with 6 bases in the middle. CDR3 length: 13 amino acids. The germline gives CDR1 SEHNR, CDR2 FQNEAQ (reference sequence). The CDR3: CASSLDTSYEQYF. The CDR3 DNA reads TGTGCCAGCAGCTTGGACACCTCCTACGAGCAGTACTTC. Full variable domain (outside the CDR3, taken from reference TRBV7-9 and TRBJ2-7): DTGVSQNPRHKITKRGQNVTFRCDPISEHNRLYWYRQTLGQGPEFLTYFQNEAQLEKSRLLSDRFSAERPKGSFSTLEIQRTEQGDSAMYLCASSLDTSYEQYFGPGTRLTVT.

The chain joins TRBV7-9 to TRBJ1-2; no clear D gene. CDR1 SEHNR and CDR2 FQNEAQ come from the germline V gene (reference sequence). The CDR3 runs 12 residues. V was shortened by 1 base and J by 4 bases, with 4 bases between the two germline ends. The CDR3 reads CASSLDIYGYTF. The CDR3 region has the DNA TGTGCCAGCAGCTTAGACATCTATGGCTACACCTTC.

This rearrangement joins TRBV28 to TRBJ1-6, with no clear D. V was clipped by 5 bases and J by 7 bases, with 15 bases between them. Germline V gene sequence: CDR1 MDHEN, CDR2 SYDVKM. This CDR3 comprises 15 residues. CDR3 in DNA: TGTGCCAGCAGTCAATTTGCCCACGTAAATTCACCCCTCCACTTT. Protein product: CASSQFAHVNSPLHF.

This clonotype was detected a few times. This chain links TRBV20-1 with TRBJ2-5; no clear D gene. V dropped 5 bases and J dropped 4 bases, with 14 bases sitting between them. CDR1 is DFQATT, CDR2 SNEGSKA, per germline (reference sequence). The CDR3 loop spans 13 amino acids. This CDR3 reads CSAGWVPSETQYF. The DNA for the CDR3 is TGCAGTGCTGGTTGGGTGCCTTCAGAGACCCAGTACTTC.

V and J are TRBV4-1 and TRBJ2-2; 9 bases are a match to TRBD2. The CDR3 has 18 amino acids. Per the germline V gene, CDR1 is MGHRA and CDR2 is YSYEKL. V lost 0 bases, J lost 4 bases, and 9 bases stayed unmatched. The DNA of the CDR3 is TGCGCCAGCAGCCAAGAATTGGCGGGAGGGCCTGGCACCGGGGAGCTGTTTTTT. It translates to CASSQELAGGPGTGELFF.

CDR3 sequence reads: CSARLSGRPNSPLHF. CDR3 coding DNA: TGCAGTGCTAGACTCTCTGGACGGCCTAATTCACCCCTCCACTTT. The rearrangement uses TRBV20-1 and TRBJ1-6; no clear D. Trimming removed 2 bases from V and 6 bases from J, with 14 bases in between. The CDR3 totals 15 residues. Germline CDR1 DFQATT, CDR2 SNEGSKA (reference sequence).

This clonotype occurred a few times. Written as DNA, the CDR3 is TGTGCCAGCAGCCCCCGCCTGGACAGTGTCTCGGCAGGGACCCAGTACTTC. Protein: CASSPRLDSVSAGTQYF. The rearrangement joins TRBV9 to TRBJ2-5; TRBD1 is a possible D gene (6 bases). V shed 4 bases and J shed 7 bases, with 26 bases lying between them. CDR1 SGDLS and CDR2 YYNGEE come from the germline V gene. The CDR3 totals 17 residues.

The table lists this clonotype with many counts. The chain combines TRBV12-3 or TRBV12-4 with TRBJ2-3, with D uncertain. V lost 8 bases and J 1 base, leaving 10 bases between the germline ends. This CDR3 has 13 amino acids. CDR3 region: CASGSPGTDTQYF. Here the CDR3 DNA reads TGTGCCAGCGGGTCGCCAGGCACAGATACGCAGTATTTT.

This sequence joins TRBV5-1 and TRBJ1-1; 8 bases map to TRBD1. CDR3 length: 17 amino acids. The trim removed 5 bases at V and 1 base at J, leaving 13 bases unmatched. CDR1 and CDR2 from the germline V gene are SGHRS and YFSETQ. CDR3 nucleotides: TGCGCCAGCAGTCGGTTGGTTACAGGACAGGGGAACACTGAAGCTTTCTTT. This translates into CASSRLVTGQGNTEAFF. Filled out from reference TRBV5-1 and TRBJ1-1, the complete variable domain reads KAGVTQTPRYLIKTRGQQVTLSCSPISGHRSVSWYQQTPGQGLQFLFEYFSETQRNKGNFPGRFSGRQFSNSRSEMNVSTLELGDSALYLCASSRLVTGQGNTEAFFGQGTRLTVV.